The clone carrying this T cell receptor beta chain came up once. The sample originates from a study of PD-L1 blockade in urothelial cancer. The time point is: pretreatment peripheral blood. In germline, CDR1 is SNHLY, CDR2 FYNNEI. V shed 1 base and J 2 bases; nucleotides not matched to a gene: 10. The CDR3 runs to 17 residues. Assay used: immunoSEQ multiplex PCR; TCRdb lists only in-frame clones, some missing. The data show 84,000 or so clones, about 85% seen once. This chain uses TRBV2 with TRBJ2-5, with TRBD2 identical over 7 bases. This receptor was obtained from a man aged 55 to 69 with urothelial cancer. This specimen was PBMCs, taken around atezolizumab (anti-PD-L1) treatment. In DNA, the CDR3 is TGTGCCAGCAGTGAAGGGAGGTGGGGGGGATATCAAGAGACCCAGTACTTC. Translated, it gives CASSEGRWGGYQETQYF.